This TCR beta chain was sequenced in a study of prognosis after radiotherapy for stage I lung cancer. Study as a whole: Stage I non-small cell lung cancer patients were enrolled from early 2018 to early 2019. For radiotherapy, patients got SBRT split into 3 to 5 fractions, giving a biologically effective dose of at least 100 Gy. The patient group included nobody who received concurrent therapy with stereotactic body radiotherapy.

This clonotype counts as medium-sized (0.01 to 0.1%). With two-round multiplex PCR, TCR beta CDR3 sequences were amplified from genomic DNA. Round one of PCR was performed, and it used primers specific to each TRBV and TRBJ gene. TCRdb used MiXCR to reprocess the multiplex PCR reads, holding one entry per CDR3 protein. Here the sample spans fewer than 40,000 distinct CDR3 sequences, about 31% being singletons. In germline, CDR1 is DFQATT, CDR2 SNEGSKA (reference sequence). This CDR3 is 12 amino acids long. Deletions cut 0 bases from V and 6 bases from J, with 8 bases between. Peripheral blood was collected in volumes of roughly 6 milliliters at each of two time points.

The rearrangement uses TRBV20-1 and TRBJ1-1, with D unresolved. The TCR originated in a donor over 45 with non-small cell lung cancer. The specimen was PBMCs, collected before or after stereotactic body radiation therapy (not recorded which). The CDR3 loop reads CSAREVASEAFF. CDR3 bases: TGCAGTGCTAGAGAGGTGGCGTCTGAAGCTTTCTTT.